The clone carrying this T cell receptor beta chain was observed at least ten times. The data originate from a study of T cell repertoires in cytomegalovirus infection. Across the study: Signatures in public TCR beta sequences pointed to both CMV infection and matching HLA type.

TCRdb re-called the reads with MiXCR, one entry per CDR3 protein. The repertoire holds some 180,000 distinct CDR3 sequences, under 25% seen once, with around 3.2% in the top ten. Trimming took off 5 bases at V and 6 bases at J, with 17 bases between the two ends. There are 15 residues in the CDR3. Per germline, CDR1 SGHTA and CDR2 FQGNSA. The TCR sequence derives from a human donor in good health (CMV status not recorded). Some clones in this sample may be carry-over from other donors' samples. The material sequenced was PBMCs. V is TRBV7-2 and J is TRBJ2-1; D is unclear. DNA of the CDR3: TGTGCCAGCAGCGGTACGAAGGTTGCGAGCAATGAGCAGTTCTTC. Translation: CASSGTKVASNEQFF.